This entry describes one TCR beta chain. Antigen unknown. These data are taken from a study of cytomegalovirus exposure and HLA in healthy donors. The CDR3 runs to 18 residues. The V segment lost 0 bases and the J segment 3 bases; nucleotides outside the gene matches: 10. Germline V lookup: CDR1 MDHEN, CDR2 SYDVKM. General observations from the study: Three of the chains that were CMV-associated were confirmed in vitro to be specific for CMV antigens.

PCR used 60 Vbeta primers and 13 Jbeta primers. Original methodology: Approximately 79 million unique TCR beta chains, 10 million to 13 million of them shared, were counted by a later analysis. The repertoire was sequenced with immunoSEQ multiplex PCR; TCRdb's copy has only in-frame clones and lacks some. That table supplies the V and J calls and clone size; D and trimming were determined from the DNA. Here the sample spans 150,000 to 200,000 clones, about 81% being singletons. This cohort consisted of healthy bone marrow donors. Sequencing input: PBMCs. J is TRBJ2-2 and V is TRBV28, with TRBD2 matching 7 bases. The TCR originated in a man aged 18 to 35 in good health and CMV-seronegative. The DNA for the CDR3 is TGTGCCAGCAGTTTATGGGGAGGGAAGCGTGGCCACACCGGGGAGCTGTTTTTT. It codes for CASSLWGGKRGHTGELFF. The variable domain in full, with the rest retrieved from reference TRBV28 and TRBJ2-2, is DVKVTQSSRYLVKRTGEKVFLECVQDMDHENMFWYRQDPGLGLRLIYFSYDVKMKEKGDIPEGYSVSREKKERFSLILESASTNQTSMYLCASSLWGGKRGHTGELFFGEGSRLTVL.